Following are 17 T cell receptor beta chains from one sample sequenced in a study of shared clonotypes between healthy human individuals. Terminally differentiated effector memory CD45RA+ cells were excluded from the naive CD8 cells, which were CD45RO-negative and positively selected for CCR7. The data were produced by immunoSEQ multiplex PCR, yet TCRdb's version contains in-frame clones alone and is incomplete. The top ten hold around 0.12% of the sample, which has 500,000 to 700,000 clones, around 95% seen once. The source material was naive CD8+ T cells sorted from blood. The receptors stem from a woman aged 25 to 45 in good health.

This chain connects TRBV28 to TRBJ2-1; TRBD1 matches at 10 bases. Unmatched junction bases numbered 8, after V lost 6 bases and J lost 9 bases. The germline CDR1 and CDR2 sequences are MDHEN and SYDVKM. The CDR3 is made up of 14 amino acids. This CDR3 is CASSPDRGGAEQFF. The CDR3, as DNA: TGTGCCAGCAGCCCGGACAGGGGGGGAGCTGAGCAGTTCTTC.

The chain couples TRBV28 to TRBJ2-3; 13 bases are a match to TRBD2. The CDR3 loop spans 19 amino acids. The junction had 14 bases not matched to a gene; V was cut back by 5 bases and J by 3 bases. Per germline, CDR1 MDHEN and CDR2 SYDVKM. CDR3 sequence (DNA): TGTGCCAGCAGTACCACGTTGGGACTAGCGGGAACCATGACAGATACGCAGTATTTT. Translating gives CASSTTLGLAGTMTDTQYF.

The rearrangement joins TRBV5-1 to TRBJ2-5; D is uncertain. The V and J ends lost 4 bases and 0 bases respectively, with 13 bases between them. Per the germline V gene, CDR1 is SGHRS and CDR2 is YFSETQ. The CDR3 contains 15 residues. As DNA, the CDR3 is TGCGCCAGCAGCAAAGAAGACCCGTACCAAGAGACCCAGTACTTC. It codes for CASSKEDPYQETQYF.

V and J are TRBV6-5 and TRBJ2-7, with TRBD2 as a possible D gene (6 bases). CDR3 length: 14 residues. Germline lookup yields CDR1 MNHEY and CDR2 SVGAGI. Trimming removed 6 bases from V and 0 bases from J, with 12 bases in between. CDR3 residues: CASRTGLRSYEQYF. As DNA, the CDR3 is TGTGCCAGCAGAACGGGACTTCGCTCCTACGAGCAGTACTTC.

The rearrangement links TRBV30 to TRBJ2-7; 9 positions agree with TRBD2. Germline lookup yields CDR1 GTSNPN and CDR2 SVGIG (reference sequence). With V trimmed by 0 bases and J by 2 bases, 5 bases remained unmatched. There are 15 residues in the CDR3. CDR3: CAWSVGAGGAYEQYF. The CDR3 DNA reads TGTGCCTGGAGTGTAGGAGCGGGAGGTGCCTACGAGCAGTACTTC.

The chain is built from TRBV10-3 and TRBJ2-2; D unclear. The V gene lost 1 base and the J gene lost 7 bases, with 10 bases spanning the gap. Per germline, CDR1 ENHRY and CDR2 SYGVKD. The CDR3 runs 14 residues. DNA for the CDR3: TGTGCCATCAGTGAGTGGATTCCTGGCGGGGAGCTGTTTTTT. As protein: CAISEWIPGGELFF.

CDR3 loop: CSVEEFWAGGIQETQYF. The CDR3 region has the DNA TGCAGCGTTGAAGAATTTTGGGCAGGGGGGATCCAAGAGACCCAGTACTTC. The chain couples TRBV29-1 to TRBJ2-5; D possibly corresponds to TRBD1 (7 bases). V was shortened by 0 bases and J by 1 base, with 18 bases between the two germline ends. There are 17 residues in the CDR3. Germline-derived CDR1 and CDR2 are SQVTM and ANQGSEA.

J is TRBJ2-1 and V is TRBV29-1; 13 nucleotides match TRBD2. The trim removed 8 bases at V and 6 bases at J, leaving 7 bases unmatched. This CDR3 spans 14 amino acids. Germline V gene sequence: CDR1 SQVTM, CDR2 ANQGSEA. In DNA form, the CDR3 reads TGCAGCTCGGACGGGACTAGCGGGACCAATGAGCAGTTCTTC. This encodes CSSDGTSGTNEQFF.

V usage is TRBV4-1 and J usage is TRBJ2-5, with D perhaps TRBD1 or TRBD2 (5 bases each). Near its end, the DNA agrees better with TRBJ2-7, so the J call may be wrong. The CDR3 length is 14 residues. Germline V gene data show CDR1 as MGHRA and CDR2 as YSYEKL. The chain's CDR3 is CASSQDSGPYEQYF. The DNA of the CDR3 is TGCGCCAGCAGCCAAGATTCGGGGCCCTACGAGCAGTACTTC.

The chain has TRBV29-1 and TRBJ1-1, with a tentative D call TRBD1 (5 bases). The CDR3 totals 12 residues. V was clipped by 2 bases and J by 10 bases, with 14 bases between them. Germline-derived CDR1 and CDR2 are SQVTM and ANQGSEA. The CDR3 DNA follows: TGCAGCGTTGAACGGGGGGAATTAGGAGCTTTCTTT. It yields the protein CSVERGELGAFF.

This chain uses TRBV28 with TRBJ1-1; D is undetermined. The CDR3 is 14 residues long. CDR1 and CDR2 (germline): MDHEN, SYDVKM. The V and J ends lost 11 bases and 2 bases respectively, with 18 bases between them. The CDR3 sequence: CAAAEGRVNTEAFF. DNA of the CDR3: TGTGCCGCGGCGGAGGGTAGGGTAAACACTGAAGCTTTCTTT.

V usage is TRBV13 and J usage is TRBJ2-7, with 7 bases matching TRBD2. The CDR3 length is 13 residues. The ends lost 5 bases at V and 2 bases at J; junction bases unmatched: 3. Germline CDR1 is PRHDT and CDR2 is FYEKMQ (reference sequence). CDR3 residues: CASSPSGAYEQYF. The DNA of the CDR3 is TGTGCCAGCAGCCCTAGCGGTGCCTACGAGCAGTACTTC.

This clone came up once. This chain connects TRBV27 to TRBJ2-7, with unresolved D. The germline V and J ends were trimmed by 4 bases and 4 bases, with 8 bases remaining between them. CDR1 and CDR2 from the germline V gene are MNHEY and SMNVEV (reference sequence). CDR3 length equals 12 residues. Here the CDR3 reads CASSSTLYEQYF. The CDR3 coding sequence is TGTGCCAGCAGTTCGACGCTTTACGAGCAGTACTTC.

The chain joins TRBV27 to TRBJ2-5, with 8 bases matching TRBD1. CDR1 and CDR2 from the germline V gene are MNHEY and SMNVEV (reference sequence). The V gene end was trimmed by 6 bases and the J gene end by 4 bases; junction bases not matched to a gene: 4. CDR3 size: 13 residues. The CDR3 DNA follows: TGTGCCAGCAGAGCCGGGACAGGAGAGACCCAGTACTTC. Its translation is CASRAGTGETQYF.

Details on this clone: The sample has other DNA sequences that encode this CDR3 too. CDR3 in DNA: TGCAGTGCGATCAACTACGAGCAGTACTTC. Protein sequence: CSAINYEQYF. The chain has TRBV20-1 and TRBJ2-7; D is undetermined. The length of the CDR3 is 10 residues. Germline CDR1 is DFQATT and CDR2 is SNEGSKA (reference sequence). V lost 6 bases to trimming and J lost 3 bases, with 6 bases between them.

This clone was found once. This chain joins TRBV5-3 and TRBJ1-5; 7 nucleotides match TRBD1. TRBV5-3 is filed as an ORF, its function uncertain. The trim removed 4 bases at V and 2 bases at J, leaving 6 bases unmatched. The CDR3 contains 15 residues. CDR3 in amino acids: CARSPRDSCNQPQHF. The CDR3 bases are TGTGCCAGAAGCCCCAGGGACAGCTGCAATCAGCCCCAGCATTTT.

The V and J genes are TRBV4-2 and TRBJ2-7; perhaps TRBD1 as D (5 bases). CDR1 and CDR2 (germline): LGHNA, YNFKEQ. Trimming cost V 0 bases and J 6 bases, with 12 bases left between them. The CDR3 has 14 residues. The CDR3 nucleotides are TGTGCCAGCAGCCAAGAAGGACAATGGGGCGAGCAGTACTTC. This encodes CASSQEGQWGEQYF.